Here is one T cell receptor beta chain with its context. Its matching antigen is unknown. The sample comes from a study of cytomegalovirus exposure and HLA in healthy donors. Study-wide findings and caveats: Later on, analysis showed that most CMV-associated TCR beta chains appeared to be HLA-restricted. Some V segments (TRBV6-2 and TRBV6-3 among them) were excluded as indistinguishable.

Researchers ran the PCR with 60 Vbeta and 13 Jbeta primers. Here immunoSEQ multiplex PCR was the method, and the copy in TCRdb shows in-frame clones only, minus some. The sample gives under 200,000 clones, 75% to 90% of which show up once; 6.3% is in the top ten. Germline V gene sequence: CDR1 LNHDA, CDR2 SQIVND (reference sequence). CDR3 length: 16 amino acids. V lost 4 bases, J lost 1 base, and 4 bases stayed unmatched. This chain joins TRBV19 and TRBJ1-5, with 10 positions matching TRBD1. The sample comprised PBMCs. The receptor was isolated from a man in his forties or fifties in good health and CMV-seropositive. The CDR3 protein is CASSTWTGGSNQPQHF. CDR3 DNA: TGTGCCAGTAGTACCTGGACAGGGGGGAGCAATCAGCCCCAGCATTTT.